This is a list of T cell receptor beta chains from one sample in a study of metastatic and nonmetastatic thyroid tumors. Via MiXCR, TCRdb re-called the PCR reads. The sample yields 5,000 or so clones, about 37% seen once. The sample comprised adjacent normal tissue. These receptors originate from a male donor with papillary thyroid cancer or a benign thyroid nodule (not recorded which). Some clones in this sample may be carry-over from other donors' samples. CDR3s include the opening cysteine and the closing phenylalanine or tryptophan. D genes are given only for firm matches. A row's size may be missing; if present it is once, few, many or a size class.

d_gene: NA; abundance: large; j_gene: TRBJ2-6; v_gene: TRBV12-3/TRBV12-4; len: 16; CDR3aa: CASSLAGLKQANVLTF; CDR3nt: TGTGCCAGCAGTTTAGCGGGATTGAAACAGGCCAACGTCCTGACTTTC
d_gene: NA; abundance: NA; j_gene: TRBJ1-2; v_gene: TRBV19; len: 15; CDR3aa: CASSIGGGFFGGYTF; CDR3nt: TGTGCCAGTAGTATAGGAGGGGGTTTCTTCGGTGGCTACACCTTC
d_gene: TRBD1; abundance: NA; j_gene: TRBJ2-7; v_gene: TRBV28; len: 18; CDR3aa: CASSSAVARQGEVGELYF; CDR3nt: TGTGCCAGCAGCAGTGCCGTCGCAAGACAGGGGGAAGTCGGCGAGCTGTACTTC
d_gene: NA; abundance: NA; j_gene: TRBJ1-6; v_gene: TRBV28; len: 16; CDR3aa: CASSSVAFGDNSPLHF; CDR3nt: TGTGCCAGCAGTTCCGTGGCTTTCGGGGATAATTCACCCCTCCACTTT
d_gene: NA; abundance: NA; j_gene: TRBJ2-7; v_gene: TRBV28; len: 13; CDR3aa: CASGISADYEQYF; CDR3nt: TGTGCCAGCGGAATAAGTGCAGACTACGAGCAGTACTTC
d_gene: TRBD2; abundance: many; j_gene: TRBJ2-3; v_gene: TRBV10-3; len: 17; CDR3aa: CAISEGGGRTSGDTQYF; CDR3nt: TGTGCCATCAGTGAGGGGGGGGGGAGAACCTCGGGAGATACGCAGTATTTT
d_gene: NA; abundance: NA; j_gene: TRBJ1-6; v_gene: TRBV30; len: 13; CDR3aa: CAWSVRSNSPLHF; CDR3nt: TGTGCCTGGAGTGTTAGGTCGAATTCACCCCTCCACTTT
d_gene: NA; abundance: medium-sized; j_gene: TRBJ1-5; v_gene: TRBV15; len: 16; CDR3aa: CATSVAGPHSNQPQHF; CDR3nt: TGTGCCACCAGCGTAGCAGGGCCACATAGCAATCAGCCCCAGCATTTT
d_gene: TRBD1; abundance: once; j_gene: TRBJ2-7; v_gene: TRBV7-2; len: 14; CDR3aa: CASSSRTGKYEQYF; CDR3nt: TGTGCCAGCAGCTCCCGGACAGGGAAGTACGAGCAGTACTTC
d_gene: TRBD2; abundance: medium-sized; j_gene: TRBJ2-1; v_gene: TRBV5-1; len: 16; CDR3aa: CASSLTGAGGYNEQFF; CDR3nt: TGCGCCAGCAGCTTGACAGGGGCGGGAGGGTACAATGAGCAGTTCTTC
d_gene: NA; abundance: NA; j_gene: TRBJ1-3; v_gene: TRBV11-2; len: 18; CDR3aa: CASSLVGGARHSGNTIYF; CDR3nt: TGTGCCAGCAGCTTAGTAGGGGGGGCCCGACACTCTGGAAACACCATATATTTT
d_gene: NA; abundance: NA; j_gene: TRBJ2-6; v_gene: TRBV2; len: 20; CDR3aa: CASSEAPWDTALYGANVLTF; CDR3nt: TGTGCCAGCAGTGAAGCGCCATGGGACACCGCCTTATATGGCGCCAACGTCCTTACTTTC
d_gene: NA; abundance: NA; j_gene: TRBJ1-6; v_gene: TRBV7-8; len: 14; CDR3aa: CASSLVGQNSPLHF; CDR3nt: TGTGCCAGCAGCTTGGTCGGTCAAAATTCACCCCTCCACTTT
d_gene: TRBD2; abundance: NA; j_gene: TRBJ2-7; v_gene: TRBV11-3; len: 14; CDR3aa: CASSPGTRSYEQYF; CDR3nt: TGTGCCAGCAGCCCCGGGACTAGGTCGTACGAGCAGTACTTC
d_gene: NA; abundance: NA; j_gene: TRBJ1-6; v_gene: TRBV20-1; len: 15; CDR3aa: CSATLGHSYDSPLHF; CDR3nt: TGCAGTGCTACCCTGGGACATTCCTATGATTCACCCCTCCACTTT
d_gene: TRBD1; abundance: NA; j_gene: TRBJ1-1; v_gene: TRBV6-1; len: 13; CDR3aa: CASSATGDTEAFF; CDR3nt: TGTGCCAGCAGTGCTACAGGGGACACTGAAGCTTTCTTT
d_gene: NA; abundance: NA; j_gene: TRBJ1-3; v_gene: TRBV2; len: 17; CDR3aa: CASSEAHRVSVGNTIYF; CDR3nt: TGTGCCAGCAGTGAAGCTCACAGGGTCAGTGTCGGAAACACCATATATTTT
d_gene: NA; abundance: NA; j_gene: TRBJ1-2; v_gene: TRBV2; len: 16; CDR3aa: CASSEAEQKPNYGYTF; CDR3nt: TGTGCCAGCAGTGAAGCGGAGCAAAAACCTAACTATGGCTACACCTTC
d_gene: NA; abundance: NA; j_gene: TRBJ2-2; v_gene: TRBV20-1; len: 17; CDR3aa: CSARELGAGRNTGELFF; CDR3nt: TGCAGTGCTAGAGAGTTGGGAGCGGGCAGGAACACCGGGGAGCTGTTTTTT
d_gene: NA; abundance: NA; j_gene: TRBJ2-7; v_gene: TRBV19; len: 13; CDR3aa: CASSPALSYEQYF; CDR3nt: TGTGCCAGTAGTCCTGCCCTTTCCTACGAGCAGTACTTC
d_gene: NA; abundance: NA; j_gene: TRBJ2-1; v_gene: TRBV6-5; len: 15; CDR3aa: CASSHRTIASNEQFF; CDR3nt: TGTGCCAGCAGTCACCGAACCATAGCTAGTAATGAGCAGTTCTTC
d_gene: NA; abundance: NA; j_gene: TRBJ1-5; v_gene: TRBV19; len: 13; CDR3aa: CASSMIFNQPQHF; CDR3nt: TGTGCCAGTAGTATGATCTTCAATCAGCCCCAGCATTTT
d_gene: NA; abundance: medium-sized; j_gene: TRBJ1-5; v_gene: TRBV2; len: 16; CDR3aa: CASSEVGRAKGQPQHF; CDR3nt: TGTGCCAGCAGTGAAGTTGGCAGGGCGAAGGGTCAGCCCCAGCATTTT
d_gene: NA; abundance: NA; j_gene: TRBJ1-2; v_gene: TRBV12-3/TRBV12-4; len: 12; CDR3aa: CASSSSADGYTF; CDR3nt: TGTGCCAGCAGTTCCTCTGCGGATGGCTACACCTTC
d_gene: NA; abundance: large; j_gene: TRBJ1-6; v_gene: TRBV6-4; len: 13; CDR3aa: CASSRDTNSPLHF; CDR3nt: TGTGCCAGCAGCCGGGACACTAATTCACCCCTCCACTTT
d_gene: NA; abundance: medium-sized; j_gene: TRBJ1-2; v_gene: TRBV14; len: 14; CDR3aa: CASRPSGRDYGYTF; CDR3nt: TGTGCCAGCAGACCAAGCGGCAGGGACTATGGCTACACCTTC
d_gene: TRBD1; abundance: few; j_gene: TRBJ1-2; v_gene: TRBV7-2; len: 15; CDR3aa: CASSYATGGGYGYTF; CDR3nt: TGTGCCAGCAGCTACGCAACAGGGGGGGGCTATGGCTACACCTTC
d_gene: NA; abundance: NA; j_gene: TRBJ2-7; v_gene: TRBV7-9; len: 13; CDR3aa: CASSGNSVYEQYF; CDR3nt: TGTGCCAGCAGTGGGAATAGCGTCTACGAGCAGTACTTC
d_gene: NA; abundance: medium-sized; j_gene: TRBJ2-1; v_gene: TRBV20-1; len: 16; CDR3aa: CSARDQVQVGYNEQFF; CDR3nt: TGCAGTGCTAGAGATCAAGTACAGGTGGGATACAATGAGCAGTTCTTC
d_gene: TRBD1; abundance: NA; j_gene: TRBJ1-1; v_gene: TRBV20-1; len: 14; CDR3aa: CSARTGGLNTEAFF; CDR3nt: TGCAGTGCTAGAACAGGGGGCCTGAACACTGAAGCTTTCTTT
d_gene: NA; abundance: NA; j_gene: TRBJ2-7; v_gene: TRBV20-1; len: 14; CDR3aa: CSANPSVSSYEQYF; CDR3nt: TGCAGTGCTAATCCTAGTGTTAGCTCCTACGAGCAGTACTTC
d_gene: NA; abundance: medium-sized; j_gene: TRBJ2-1; v_gene: TRBV29-1; len: 16; CDR3aa: CSVEDQERRSYNEQFF; CDR3nt: TGCAGCGTTGAAGACCAAGAGAGGAGGTCCTACAATGAGCAGTTCTTC
d_gene: NA; abundance: NA; j_gene: TRBJ1-2; v_gene: TRBV11-3; len: 16; CDR3aa: CASSSKDRAPNYGYTF; CDR3nt: TGTGCCAGCAGCTCAAAGGACCGAGCACCTAACTATGGCTACACCTTC
d_gene: NA; abundance: NA; j_gene: TRBJ1-6; v_gene: TRBV20-1; len: 15; CDR3aa: CSASYPRSGNSPLHF; CDR3nt: TGCAGTGCATCCTACCCACGGTCGGGTAATTCACCCCTCCACTTT
d_gene: TRBD1; abundance: NA; j_gene: TRBJ1-2; v_gene: TRBV6-2/TRBV6-3; len: 13; CDR3aa: CASSYSTGVGYTF; CDR3nt: TGTGCCAGCAGTTACTCGACAGGGGTAGGCTACACCTTC
d_gene: NA; abundance: NA; j_gene: TRBJ1-1; v_gene: TRBV6-1; len: 10; CDR3aa: CASSEGEAFF; CDR3nt: TGTGCCAGCAGTGAAGGTGAAGCTTTCTTT
d_gene: TRBD2; abundance: many; j_gene: TRBJ2-3; v_gene: TRBV7-2; len: 15; CDR3aa: CASSQSGRISDTRYF; CDR3nt: TGTGCCAGCAGTCAAAGCGGGAGGATTTCAGATACACGGTATTTT
d_gene: NA; abundance: NA; j_gene: TRBJ2-5; v_gene: TRBV19; len: 13; CDR3aa: CASITGTSGTRYF; CDR3nt: TGTGCCAGTATTACCGGGACTTCGGGGACCCGTTACTTC
d_gene: TRBD1; abundance: large; j_gene: TRBJ1-2; v_gene: TRBV20-1; len: 11; CDR3aa: CSATRQGGYTF; CDR3nt: TGCAGTGCTACCCGACAGGGAGGCTACACCTTC
d_gene: NA; abundance: few; j_gene: TRBJ1-6; v_gene: TRBV19; len: 14; CDR3aa: CASSISSYNSPLHF; CDR3nt: TGTGCCAGTAGTATCAGCTCCTATAATTCACCCCTCCACTTT
d_gene: TRBD2; abundance: NA; j_gene: TRBJ2-7; v_gene: TRBV27; len: 14; CDR3aa: CASSPLAVAYDQYF; CDR3nt: TGTGCCAGCAGCCCTCTAGCGGTAGCTTATGATCAGTACTTC
d_gene: TRBD2; abundance: NA; j_gene: TRBJ2-1; v_gene: TRBV5-1; len: 15; CDR3aa: CASSRTTSGYNEQFF; CDR3nt: TGCGCCAGCAGCCGCACCACTAGCGGGTACAATGAGCAGTTCTTC
d_gene: NA; abundance: NA; j_gene: TRBJ2-7; v_gene: TRBV20-1; len: 14; CDR3aa: CSARDRASAYEQYF; CDR3nt: TGCAGTGCTAGAGATAGGGCTAGCGCCTACGAGCAGTACTTC
d_gene: NA; abundance: few; j_gene: TRBJ1-1; v_gene: TRBV6-1; len: 14; CDR3aa: CASSEVMLNTEAFF; CDR3nt: TGTGCCAGCAGTGAAGTGATGCTGAACACTGAAGCTTTCTTT
d_gene: NA; abundance: NA; j_gene: TRBJ2-7; v_gene: TRBV5-6; len: 13; CDR3aa: CASSLYNSYEQYF; CDR3nt: TGTGCCAGCAGCTTGTATAACAGCTACGAGCAGTACTTC
d_gene: TRBD2; abundance: NA; j_gene: TRBJ2-1; v_gene: TRBV6-5; len: 13; CDR3aa: CASSSLAGGSMFF; CDR3nt: TGTGCCAGCAGTTCACTAGCGGGAGGTAGTATGTTCTTC
d_gene: NA; abundance: few; j_gene: TRBJ1-1; v_gene: TRBV6-5; len: 14; CDR3aa: CASSYGGTRTEAFF; CDR3nt: TGTGCCAGCAGTTACGGGGGCACTCGGACTGAAGCTTTCTTT
d_gene: NA; abundance: NA; j_gene: TRBJ2-1; v_gene: TRBV11-1; len: 11; CDR3aa: CASSHPGEQFF; CDR3nt: TGTGCCAGCAGCCACCCCGGAGAGCAGTTCTTC
d_gene: NA; abundance: few; j_gene: TRBJ2-7; v_gene: TRBV7-2; len: 14; CDR3aa: CASSLGTVAYEQYF; CDR3nt: TGTGCCAGCAGCTTAGGGACGGTCGCCTACGAGCAGTACTTC
d_gene: NA; abundance: NA; j_gene: TRBJ2-7; v_gene: TRBV6-1; len: 12; CDR3aa: CASGAFSYEQYF; CDR3nt: TGTGCCAGCGGAGCCTTCTCCTACGAGCAGTACTTC
d_gene: NA; abundance: NA; j_gene: TRBJ1-1; v_gene: TRBV19; len: 11; CDR3aa: CAISIGTEAIF; CDR3nt: TGTGCCATTAGTATCGGCACTGAAGCTATCTTT
d_gene: NA; abundance: many; j_gene: TRBJ2-4; v_gene: TRBV7-2; len: 17; CDR3aa: CASSLASGVLAKNIQYF; CDR3nt: TGTGCCAGCAGCTTAGCGTCAGGGGTTCTGGCCAAAAACATTCAGTACTTC
d_gene: NA; abundance: NA; j_gene: TRBJ2-4; v_gene: TRBV12-5; len: 11; CDR3aa: CASGFSNIQYF; CDR3nt: TGTGCTAGTGGTTTTTCGAACATTCAGTACTTC
d_gene: NA; abundance: few; j_gene: TRBJ1-2; v_gene: TRBV5-8; len: 14; CDR3aa: CASSLETHEWSHIF; CDR3nt: TGTGCCAGCAGCTTGGAGACACACGAGTGGAGCCACATCTTC